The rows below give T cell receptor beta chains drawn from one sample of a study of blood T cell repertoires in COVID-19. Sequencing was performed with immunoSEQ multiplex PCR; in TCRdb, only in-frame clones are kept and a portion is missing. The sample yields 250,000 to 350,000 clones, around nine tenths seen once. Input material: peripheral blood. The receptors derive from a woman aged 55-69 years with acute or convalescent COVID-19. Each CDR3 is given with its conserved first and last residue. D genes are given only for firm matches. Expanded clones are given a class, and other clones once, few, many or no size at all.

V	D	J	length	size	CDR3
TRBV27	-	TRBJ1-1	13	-	CASRPRANTEAFF
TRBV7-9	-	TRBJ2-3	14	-	CASSPEGNTDTQYF
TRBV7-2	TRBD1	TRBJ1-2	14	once	CASSLDRGTGGYTF
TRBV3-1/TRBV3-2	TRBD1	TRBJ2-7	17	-	CASSQVSGQGSSYEQYF
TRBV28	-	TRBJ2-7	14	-	CASDRYRDKREQYF
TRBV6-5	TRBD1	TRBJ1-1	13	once	CASSTGANTEAFF
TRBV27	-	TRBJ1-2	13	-	CASSPRGSYGYTF
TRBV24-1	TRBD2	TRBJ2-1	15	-	CATSGGTSGYNEQFF
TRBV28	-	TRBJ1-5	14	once	CASSLYSGAQPQHF
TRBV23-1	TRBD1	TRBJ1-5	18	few	CASSVDRQGRSSNQPQHF
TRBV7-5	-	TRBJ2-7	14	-	CVRSAGVSPYEQYF
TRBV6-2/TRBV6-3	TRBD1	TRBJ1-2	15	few	CASSPYGQGPYGYTF
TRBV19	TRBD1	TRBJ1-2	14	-	CASSLDRANYGYTF
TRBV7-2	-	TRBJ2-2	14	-	CASSGRRGTGELFF
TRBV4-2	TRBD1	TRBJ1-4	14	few	CASSPGTGKEKLFF
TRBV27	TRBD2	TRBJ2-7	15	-	CASSQLGGSSYEQYF
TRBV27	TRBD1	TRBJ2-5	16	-	CASSFARGRGRETQYF
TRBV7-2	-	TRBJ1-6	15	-	CASSPPTAVNSPLHF
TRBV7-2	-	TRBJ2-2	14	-	CASSFSKNTGELFF
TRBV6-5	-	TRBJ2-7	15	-	CASSSPASVAYEQYF
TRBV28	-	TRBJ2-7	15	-	CASSPTGRAAYEQYF
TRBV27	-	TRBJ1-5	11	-	CASRHIKPQHF
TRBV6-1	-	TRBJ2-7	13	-	CASSEAAFWEQYF
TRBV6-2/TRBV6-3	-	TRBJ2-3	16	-	CASSYPLGGRRDTQYF
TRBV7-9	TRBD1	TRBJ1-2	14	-	CASSLEGQTYGYTF
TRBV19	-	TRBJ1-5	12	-	CASSFTVKPQHF
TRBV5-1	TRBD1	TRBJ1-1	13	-	CASSWEGGSEAFF
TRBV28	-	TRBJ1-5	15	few	CASTPPGYSNQPQHF
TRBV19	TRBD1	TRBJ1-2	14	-	CASSATGTVYGYTF
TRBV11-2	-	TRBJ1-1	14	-	CASSLGIIVPEAFF
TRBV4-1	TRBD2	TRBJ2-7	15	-	CASSLSGGSSYEQYF
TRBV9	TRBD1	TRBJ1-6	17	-	CASSAFGPTGRNSPLHF
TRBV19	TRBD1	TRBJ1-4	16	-	CASSRDRFATNEKLFF
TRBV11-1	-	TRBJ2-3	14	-	CASTSTQGSGTQYF
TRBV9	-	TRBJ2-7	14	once	CASSVEAGDYEQYF
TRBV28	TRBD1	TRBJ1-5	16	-	CASSLGGTGFGQPQHF
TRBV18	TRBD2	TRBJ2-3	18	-	CASSLLAGDSRGADTQYF
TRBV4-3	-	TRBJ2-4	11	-	CASSSSGHLYF
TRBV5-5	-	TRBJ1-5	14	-	CASSLGGGYQPQHF
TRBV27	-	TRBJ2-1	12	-	CASRGAYNEQFF
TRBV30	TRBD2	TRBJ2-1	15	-	CAWSEGLAANNEQFF
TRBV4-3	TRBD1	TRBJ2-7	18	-	CASRIKMGQGGLSYEQYF
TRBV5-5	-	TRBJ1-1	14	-	CASLRGASDTEAFF
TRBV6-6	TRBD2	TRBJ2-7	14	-	CASSYEGGRYEQYF
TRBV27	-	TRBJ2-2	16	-	CASSFSGVINTGELFF
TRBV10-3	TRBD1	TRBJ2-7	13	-	CAISWDRPDEQYF
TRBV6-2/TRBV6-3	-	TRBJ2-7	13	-	CASSYELTYEQYF